This T cell receptor (beta chain) was observed in a study of cytomegalovirus exposure and HLA in healthy donors. Study outcomes and limitations: Some TCR beta chains (roughly 160 of them) were listed as cytomegalovirus-associated.

PCR amplification relied on 60 Vbeta primers (plus 13 Jbeta primers). The method was immunoSEQ multiplex PCR; TCRdb's version includes in-frame clones alone and lacks a portion of them. The sample contains 160,000 or so clones, 70% to 75% of which appear only once. The V and J ends lost 7 bases and 6 bases, in that order; junction bases with no gene match: 4. The CDR3 is made up of 12 amino acids. Germline V lookup: CDR1 SQVTM, CDR2 ANQGSEA. About this clone: As yet, its antigen is unknown.

This clonotype was obtained from a man in his late teens or twenties in good health and CMV-seropositive. The chain employs TRBV29-1 and TRBJ2-1; TRBD1 matches at 9 bases. The specimen sequenced was PBMCs. The CDR3 loop is CSAPTGGNEQFF. In DNA form, the CDR3 reads TGCAGCGCACCGACAGGGGGCAATGAGCAGTTCTTC.